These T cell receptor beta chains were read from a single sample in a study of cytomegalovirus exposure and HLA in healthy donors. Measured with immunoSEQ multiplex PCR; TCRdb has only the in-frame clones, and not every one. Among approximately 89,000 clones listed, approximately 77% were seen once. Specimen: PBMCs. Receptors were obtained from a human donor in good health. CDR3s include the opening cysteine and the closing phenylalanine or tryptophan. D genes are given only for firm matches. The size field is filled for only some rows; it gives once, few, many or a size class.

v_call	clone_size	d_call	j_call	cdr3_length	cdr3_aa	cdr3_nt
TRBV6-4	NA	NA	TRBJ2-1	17	CASSLTDFRDLHNEQFF	TGTGCCAGCAGCCTCACTGACTTCCGGGACTTACACAATGAGCAGTTCTTC
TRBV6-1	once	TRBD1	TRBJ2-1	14	CASSPGQDYNEQFF	TGTGCCAGCAGCCCAGGACAGGACTACAATGAGCAGTTCTTC
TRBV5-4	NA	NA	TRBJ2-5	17	CASSWGPARGIQETQYF	TGTGCCAGCAGCTGGGGGCCCGCGCGGGGGATCCAAGAGACCCAGTACTTC
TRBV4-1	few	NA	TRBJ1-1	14	CASSPEGMNTEAFF	TGCGCCAGCAGCCCTGAGGGCATGAACACTGAAGCTTTCTTT
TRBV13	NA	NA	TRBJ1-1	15	CASSLMTVAGTEAFF	TGTGCCAGCAGCTTAATGACGGTCGCGGGGACTGAAGCTTTCTTT
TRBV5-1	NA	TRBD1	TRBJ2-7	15	CASSSPGQGLNEQYF	TGCGCCAGCAGCTCTCCGGGACAGGGACTCAACGAGCAGTACTTC
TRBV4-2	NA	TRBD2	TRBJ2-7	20	CASSQDWTGQTSGGTYEQYF	TGTGCCAGCAGCCAAGATTGGACCGGGCAGACTAGCGGGGGTACCTACGAGCAGTACTTC
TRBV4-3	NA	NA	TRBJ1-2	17	CASSQDIGGAEGYGYTF	TGCGCCAGCAGCCAAGATATAGGGGGAGCGGAAGGCTATGGCTACACCTTC
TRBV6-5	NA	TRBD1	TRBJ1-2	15	CASSYSGDRIYGYTF	TGTGCCAGCAGTTACTCGGGGGACAGGATCTATGGCTACACCTTC
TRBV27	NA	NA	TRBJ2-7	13	CASSLTSSYEQYF	TGTGCCAGCAGTCTGACTTCCTCCTACGAGCAGTACTTC
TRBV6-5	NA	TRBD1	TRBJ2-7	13	CASRMTGINEQYF	TGTGCCAGCAGGATGACAGGGATAAACGAGCAGTACTTC
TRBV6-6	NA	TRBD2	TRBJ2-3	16	CASRKGLAGGTDTQYF	TGTGCCAGCAGAAAAGGACTAGCGGGGGGCACAGATACGCAGTATTTT
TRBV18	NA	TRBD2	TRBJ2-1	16	CASSLAGTRSVGEQFF	TGTGCCAGCTCCCTCGCCGGGACTAGGTCCGTAGGTGAGCAGTTCTTC
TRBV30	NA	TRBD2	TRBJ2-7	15	CAWSSRLAGTYEQYF	TGTGCCTGGAGTTCCCGACTAGCGGGTACCTACGAGCAGTACTTC
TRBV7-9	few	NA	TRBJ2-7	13	CASRLLAIDEQYF	TGTGCCAGCAGGTTGCTAGCGATCGACGAGCAGTACTTC
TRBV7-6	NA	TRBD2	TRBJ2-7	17	CASSLARGGTSGYEQYF	TGTGCCAGCAGCTTAGCACGAGGGGGAACTAGCGGCTACGAGCAGTACTTC
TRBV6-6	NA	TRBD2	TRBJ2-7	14	CASSPRTSVYEQYF	TGTGCCAGCAGTCCCCGGACTAGCGTCTACGAGCAGTACTTC
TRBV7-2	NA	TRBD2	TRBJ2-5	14	CASVLRGSGETQYF	TGTGCCAGCGTACTGCGGGGGTCCGGGGAGACCCAGTACTTC
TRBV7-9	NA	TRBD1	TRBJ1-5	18	CASSSSIFGGDREQPQHF	TGTGCCAGCAGCTCATCGATCTTCGGTGGGGACAGGGAGCAGCCCCAGCATTTT
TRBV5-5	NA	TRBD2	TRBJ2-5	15	CASSSGRERGETQYF	TGTGCCAGCAGCTCGGGAAGAGAGCGGGGAGAGACCCAGTACTTC
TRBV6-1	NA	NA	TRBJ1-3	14	CASQEGIAGNTIYF	TGTGCCTCCCAAGAGGGCATCGCTGGAAACACCATATATTTT
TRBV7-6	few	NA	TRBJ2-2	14	CASSLGSLTGELFF	TGTGCCAGCAGCTTAGGGTCACTCACCGGGGAGCTGTTTTTT
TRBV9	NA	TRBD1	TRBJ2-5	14	CASSATDRVETQYF	TGTGCCAGCAGCGCGACCGACAGGGTAGAGACCCAGTACTTC
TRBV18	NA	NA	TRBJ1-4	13	CASQQGTNEKLFF	TGTGCCAGCCAACAGGGAACTAATGAAAAACTGTTTTTT
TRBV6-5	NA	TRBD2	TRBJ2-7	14	CASRGTGTSHEQYF	TGTGCCAGCAGGGGGACTGGGACTAGCCACGAGCAGTACTTC
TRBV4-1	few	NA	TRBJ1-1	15	CASSQVVSGYGEAFF	TGCGCCAGCAGCCAAGTGGTGTCAGGATATGGTGAAGCTTTCTTT
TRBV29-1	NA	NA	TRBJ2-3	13	CSVEPGSTDTQYF	TGCAGCGTTGAGCCCGGTAGCACAGATACGCAGTATTTT
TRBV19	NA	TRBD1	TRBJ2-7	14	CASKGTGSSYEQYF	TGTGCCAGTAAGGGGACAGGTTCCTCCTACGAGCAGTACTTC
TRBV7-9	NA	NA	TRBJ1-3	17	CASSWDKILDSGNTIYF	TGTGCCAGCAGCTGGGACAAGATTCTTGACTCTGGAAACACCATATATTTT
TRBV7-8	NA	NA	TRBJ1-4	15	CASSWDMGVNEKLFF	TGTGCCAGCAGCTGGGACATGGGCGTTAATGAAAAACTGTTTTTT
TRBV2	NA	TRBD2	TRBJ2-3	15	CASSSRLAGADTQYF	TGTGCCAGCAGTTCCAGACTAGCGGGAGCGGATACGCAGTATTTT
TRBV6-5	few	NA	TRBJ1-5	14	CASRPGQPNQPQHF	TGTGCCAGCAGACCTGGACAGCCAAATCAGCCCCAGCATTTT
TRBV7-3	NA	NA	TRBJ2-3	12	CASSPHGDTQYF	TGTGCCAGCAGCCCCCACGGGGATACGCAGTATTTT
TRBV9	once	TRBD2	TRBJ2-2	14	CASSTAGGPRELFF	TGTGCCAGCAGCACAGCGGGAGGGCCCCGGGAGCTGTTTTTT
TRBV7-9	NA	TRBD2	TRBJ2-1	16	CASSGNSGGSYNEQFF	TGTGCCAGCAGCGGCAACAGCGGGGGCTCCTACAATGAGCAGTTCTTC
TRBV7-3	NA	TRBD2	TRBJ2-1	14	CASSSRLAGDEQFF	TGTGCCAGCAGCTCCCGACTAGCGGGAGATGAGCAGTTCTTC
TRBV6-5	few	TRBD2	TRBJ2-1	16	CASSYLWTSSYNEQFF	TGTGCCAGCAGTTACCTTTGGACTAGCTCCTACAATGAGCAGTTCTTC
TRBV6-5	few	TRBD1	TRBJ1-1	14	CASRGTGGNTEAFF	TGTGCCAGCAGAGGGACAGGGGGCAACACTGAAGCTTTCTTT
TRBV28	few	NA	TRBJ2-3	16	CASSIPRTASTDTQYF	TGTGCCAGCAGTATACCACGGACTGCAAGCACAGATACGCAGTATTTT
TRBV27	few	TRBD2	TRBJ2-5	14	CASSLGSSGGEQYF	TGTGCCAGCAGTTTAGGTAGCTCGGGGGGGGAGCAGTACTTC
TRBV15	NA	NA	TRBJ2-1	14	CATKTSYPNNEQFF	TGTGCCACCAAGACTAGTTATCCCAACAATGAGCAGTTCTTC
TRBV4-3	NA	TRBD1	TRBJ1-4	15	CASSQVGTVPEKLFF	TGCGCCAGCAGCCAAGTTGGGACAGTACCCGAAAAACTGTTTTTT
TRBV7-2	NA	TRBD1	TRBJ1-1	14	CASSFAGGGTEAFF	TGTGCCAGCAGCTTCGCAGGGGGCGGAACTGAAGCTTTCTTT
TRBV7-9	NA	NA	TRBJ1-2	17	CASSSSSGTINIYGYTF	TGTGCCAGCAGCTCCTCCTCCGGGACAATAAATATTTATGGCTACACCTTC
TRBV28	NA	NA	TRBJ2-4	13	CASSPTSTDIQYF	TGTGCCAGCAGTCCGACTAGTACGGACATTCAGTACTTC
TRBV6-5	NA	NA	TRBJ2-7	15	CASSYSPRVAYEQYF	TGTGCCAGCAGTTACTCGCCTAGAGTGGCCTACGAGCAGTACTTC
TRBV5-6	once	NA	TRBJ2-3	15	CASSLFGTNTDTQYF	TGTGCCAGCAGCTTGTTCGGGACAAACACAGATACGCAGTATTTT
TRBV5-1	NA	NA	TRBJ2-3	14	CASSIRGGTDTQYF	TGCGCCAGCAGCATCAGGGGTGGGACGGATACGCAGTATTTT
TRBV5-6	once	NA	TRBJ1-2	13	CASSFPGNYGYTF	TGTGCCAGCAGCTTCCCAGGGAACTATGGCTACACCTTC
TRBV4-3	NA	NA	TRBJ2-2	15	CASSQDTQGTGELFF	TGCGCCAGCAGCCAAGATACCCAGGGTACCGGGGAGCTGTTTTTT
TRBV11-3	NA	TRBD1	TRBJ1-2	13	CASRPGQGNGYTF	TGTGCCAGCAGACCGGGACAGGGAAACGGCTACACCTTC
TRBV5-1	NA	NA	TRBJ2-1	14	CASSEGQSYNEQFF	TGCGCCAGCAGCGAAGGACAGTCATACAATGAGCAGTTCTTC
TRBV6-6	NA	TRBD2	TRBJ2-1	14	CASRASGRNNEQFF	TGTGCCAGCAGAGCTAGCGGGAGGAACAATGAGCAGTTCTTC
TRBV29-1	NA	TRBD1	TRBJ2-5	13	CSARTGSQETQYF	TGCAGCGCCCGGACAGGGTCCCAAGAGACCCAGTACTTC
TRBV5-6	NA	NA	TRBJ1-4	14	CASSRWRGGEKLFF	TGTGCCAGCAGCCGATGGAGGGGAGGTGAAAAACTGTTTTTT
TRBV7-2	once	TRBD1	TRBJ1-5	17	CASSLSGQGARGEPQHF	TGTGCCAGCAGCTTATCCGGACAGGGGGCCCGGGGAGAGCCCCAGCATTTT
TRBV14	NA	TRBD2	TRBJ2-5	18	CASSPENRLLARQETQYF	TGTGCCAGCAGCCCCGAAAACCGCCTACTAGCGCGACAAGAGACCCAGTACTTC
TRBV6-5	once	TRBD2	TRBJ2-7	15	CASSSLAGVKYEQYF	TGTGCCAGCAGTTCTTTGGCGGGAGTAAAGTACGAGCAGTACTTC